This T cell receptor beta chain was recorded in a study of OX40 agonist ivuxolimab in advanced cancers. The table came from immunoSEQ multiplex PCR; TCRdb's copy has only in-frame clones and leaves some out. The sample lists 45,000 to 50,000 clones; more than 85% were seen once. It was autoimmune disease history or systemic immunosuppression that excluded patients. The TCR sequence derives from an adult with an advanced solid tumor such as melanoma, head and neck, liver or kidney cancer. Sequencing used CD4+ or CD8+ T cells sorted from blood, obtained in a trial of the OX40 agonist ivuxolimab.

The CDR3 loop is CASSANRGGYEKLFF. In nucleotides, the CDR3 is TGCGCCAGCAGCGCCAACAGGGGGGGATATGAAAAACTGTTTTTT. The gene calls are TRBV5-1 and TRBJ1-4; 8 bases are a match to TRBD1. Losses at the gene ends were 4 bases for V and 6 bases for J; bases not matched to a gene: 8. The CDR3 totals 15 residues. Germline V gene lookup returns CDR1 SGHRS and CDR2 YFSETQ.